One sample yielded the 21 T cell receptor beta chains listed below, sequenced in a study of response to subunit inactivated influenza vaccine. TCRdb re-called the RT-PCR reads through MiXCR, storing one row per CDR3 protein. The profile shows about 800,000 distinct CDR3 sequences, about 20% of them singletons. The source was PBMCs from blood, collected about 5 days after vaccination. These receptors came from a man between 45 and 60 years old who received an inactivated influenza vaccine.

There are many counts of this clonotype. The CDR3 protein is CASTLSWREGVNTEAFF. CDR3 sequence (DNA): TGTGCCAGCACCCTCAGTTGGCGCGAGGGAGTGAACACTGAAGCTTTCTTT. The rearrangement links TRBV12-3 or TRBV12-4 to TRBJ1-1; D remains unclear. There are 17 residues in the CDR3. Trimming left V 7 bases short and J 0 bases short, with 21 bases between.

V and J are TRBV10-1 and TRBJ2-1; TRBD2 agrees at 12 bases. The germline V gene encodes CDR1 WNHNN and CDR2 SYGVQD (reference sequence). With 10 bases clipped from V and 4 bases from J, the junction kept 14 bases outside the gene matches. The CDR3 totals 17 residues. The CDR3: CATYRVGTSGRYNEQFF. CDR3 coding DNA: TGCGCCACCTACAGGGTGGGGACTAGCGGGCGTTACAATGAGCAGTTCTTC.

The chain joins TRBV29-1 to TRBJ2-7; the D gene is possibly TRBD1 (6 bases). This CDR3 comprises 13 residues. Germline V CDR1 and CDR2: SQVTM, ANQGSEA. V was cut by 6 bases and J by 5 bases, with 17 bases left in between. CDR3 residues: CSVMGARGHEQYF. The CDR3 DNA reads as TGCAGCGTGATGGGGGCGAGGGGACACGAGCAGTACTTC.

V gene TRBV29-1 combines with J gene TRBJ1-2; possible D gene TRBD1, 5 bases. The CDR3 runs 12 residues. CDR1 is SQVTM and CDR2 is ANQGSEA in the germline V gene. CDR3 protein: CTVSGTAYGYTF. In DNA form, the CDR3 reads TGCACCGTGTCTGGGACGGCATATGGCTACACCTTC.

A note on this clonotype: One end of the junction fails to match germline, which may point to a read error. The CDR3, as DNA: TGTGCCAGCAGTTTAGGAACAGGGGGCGCCCCCTTCTTC. This sequence encodes CASSLGTGGAPFF. This rearrangement joins TRBV12-3 or TRBV12-4 to TRBJ1-2; 9 positions match TRBD1. The CDR3 totals 13 residues.

This clonotype appeared a few times. The rearrangement uses TRBV4-3 and TRBJ2-7; D assignment may be TRBD1 or TRBD2 (5 bases each). This CDR3 is 14 amino acids long. Germline CDR1 LGHNA, CDR2 YSLEER. V was clipped by 3 bases and J by 5 bases, with 14 bases between them. CDR3: CASSQRGISDEQYF. The CDR3 DNA reads as TGCGCCAGCAGCCAGAGGGGCATCAGCGACGAGCAGTACTTC.

This clonotype was detected a few times. This chain links TRBV10-3 with TRBJ2-1; 10 nucleotides align to TRBD1. Germline CDR1 ENHRY, CDR2 SYGVKD. The J segment lost 8 bases and the V segment lost 0 bases, leaving 7 bases of the junction unmatched. There are 16 residues in the CDR3. CDR3 region: CAISESRQGASDEQFF. CDR3 nucleotide sequence: TGTGCCATCAGTGAGTCGAGACAGGGGGCCTCGGATGAGCAGTTCTTC.

The sample holds a few counts of this clonotype. V is TRBV3-1 and J is TRBJ2-3, with D possibly matching TRBD1 (5 bases). The CDR3 loop spans 16 amino acids. The germline CDR1 and CDR2 sequences are LGHDT and YNNKEL (reference sequence). The V gene lost 0 bases and the J gene lost 2 bases, with 12 bases spanning the gap. In DNA form, the CDR3 reads TGTGCCAGCAGCCAAGATTGGCAGGGATACACAGATACGCAGTATTTT. As protein: CASSQDWQGYTDTQYF.

J is TRBJ2-3 and V is TRBV4-2; D is undetermined. In germline, CDR1 is LGHNA, CDR2 YNFKEQ. V shed 0 bases and J shed 6 bases, with 10 bases lying between them. The CDR3 has 14 amino acids. CDR3: CASSQDIHVDTQYF. The CDR3 DNA follows: TGTGCCAGCAGCCAAGATATCCATGTGGATACGCAGTATTTT.

The CDR3 region has the DNA TGCGCCAGCAGCCTTGCCGAACCCAATAGCGGATACTCCTACGAGCAGTACTTC. Translating it yields CASSLAEPNSGYSYEQYF. V gene TRBV5-1 combines with J gene TRBJ2-7; a possible D gene is TRBD2 (6 bases). Germline V gene lookup returns CDR1 SGHRS and CDR2 YFSETQ. This CDR3 region has 18 residues. V dropped 4 bases and J dropped 0 bases, with 23 bases sitting between them.

A few counts support this clonotype. The rearrangement uses TRBV20-1 and TRBJ1-2, with 7 bases aligning to TRBD1. The CDR3 totals 14 residues. The V gene end was trimmed by 4 bases and the J gene end by 6 bases; junction bases not matched to a gene: 11. Per the germline V gene, CDR1 is DFQATT and CDR2 is SNEGSKA (reference sequence). The CDR3 is CSAKTGGTVNGYTF. The CDR3 bases are TGCAGTGCTAAGACTGGAGGGACAGTAAATGGCTACACCTTC.

This clonotype was seen more than once but under ten times. The chain carries TRBV20-1 and TRBJ2-1; TRBD2 agrees at 14 bases. There are 15 residues in the CDR3. Germline CDR1 is DFQATT and CDR2 is SNEGSKA (reference sequence). Trimming took 1 base from V and 8 from J; bases not matched to a gene: 4. The CDR3 spells CSARVGTSGSHEQFF. The CDR3 DNA follows: TGCAGTGCTAGAGTTGGGACTAGCGGGAGTCATGAGCAGTTCTTC.

This clonotype was observed a handful of times. The CDR3 nucleotides are TGCAGTGCTAGGGGACTAGCGGAGAACACCGGGGAGCTGTTTTTT. Translated, it gives CSARGLAENTGELFF. The V and J genes are TRBV20-1 and TRBJ2-2; TRBD2 aligns across 11 bases. The CDR3 is 15 amino acids. The germline V gene encodes CDR1 DFQATT and CDR2 SNEGSKA (reference sequence). The V gene end was trimmed by 3 bases and the J gene end by 1 base; junction bases not matched to a gene: 1.

This clonotype appeared once. The genes are TRBV13 and TRBJ2-7; 9 bases are shared with TRBD1. V was clipped by 5 bases and J by 3 bases; unmatched bases: 8. This CDR3 contains 15 residues. Germline lookup yields CDR1 PRHDT and CDR2 FYEKMQ (reference sequence). The CDR3 bases are TGTGCCAGCAGCGGGACAGGGATAATTGTCTACGAGCAGTACTTC. Encoded protein: CASSGTGIIVYEQYF.

This clonotype showed up just a few times. This chain's CDR3 is CASSLYGTSGGATDTQYF. The CDR3 coding sequence is TGCGCCAGCAGCTTGTACGGGACTAGCGGGGGGGCCACAGATACGCAGTATTTT. V gene TRBV5-1 combines with J gene TRBJ2-3; 16 bases line up with TRBD2. The CDR3 sequence is 18 residues long. The junction had 4 bases not matched to a gene; V was cut back by 1 base and J by 2 bases. Germline-derived CDR1 and CDR2 are SGHRS and YFSETQ.

This chain uses TRBV30 with TRBJ2-2; D is possibly TRBD1 (6 bases). Germline CDR1 is GTSNPN and CDR2 is SVGIG (reference sequence). The length of the CDR3 is 13 residues. With 3 bases removed from V and 5 bases from J, the gap between germline ends came to 10 bases. In DNA form, the CDR3 reads TGTGCCTGGAGGGTACAGGGTACCGGGGAGCTGTTTTTT. The encoded protein is CAWRVQGTGELFF.

This clonotype was counted between two and nine times. The CDR3 spells CASSPRGPTYNEQFF. The CDR3 nucleotides read TGTGCCAGCAGCCCCCGGGGGCCAACCTACAATGAGCAGTTCTTC. The chain recombines TRBV12-3 or TRBV12-4 with TRBJ2-1, with D tentatively TRBD1 or TRBD2 (6 bases each). Between the trimmed V and J ends, which lost 6 bases and 2 bases, there was a span of 14 bases. There are 15 residues in the CDR3.

This clonotype was seen only a few times. The chain recombines TRBV20-1 with TRBJ1-2, with a weak D call TRBD1 (6 bases). Trimming took off 4 bases at V and 8 bases at J, with 20 bases between the two ends. Per the germline V gene, CDR1 is DFQATT and CDR2 is SNEGSKA (reference sequence). CDR3 length: 14 amino acids. The CDR3 coding sequence is TGCAGTGCTACGCAAGGGGGGGACTCCAGGGGCTACACCTTC. Protein: CSATQGGDSRGYTF.

This chain links TRBV6-6 with TRBJ2-7; D is possibly TRBD1 (6 bases). The CDR3 has 13 amino acids. Deletions cut 6 bases from V and 5 bases from J, with 14 bases between. Germline CDR1 is MNHNY and CDR2 is SVGAGI (reference sequence). The CDR3 nucleotides are TGTGCCAGCAGCCCCGAGGGGGTCCACGAGCAGTACTTC. Its protein product is CASSPEGVHEQYF.

This rearrangement joins TRBV6-5 to TRBJ1-6; D gene uncertain. There are 13 residues in the CDR3. V shed 2 bases and J shed 10 bases, with 9 bases lying between them. Germline V lookup: CDR1 MNHEY, CDR2 SVGAGI. As DNA, the CDR3 is TGTGCCAGCAGTTACGTCGGCAGCTCACCCCTCCACTTT. Translating gives CASSYVGSSPLHF.

The chain employs TRBV24-1 and TRBJ2-1; no clear D gene. V gave up 5 bases and J gave up 1 base, with 14 bases separating them. Germline V gene lookup returns CDR1 KGHDR and CDR2 SFDVKD. The CDR3 contains 16 residues. CDR3 sequence (DNA): TGTGCCACCAGTGGGGATGTGGCGGATTCCTACAATGAGCAGTTCTTC. Translating gives CATSGDVADSYNEQFF.